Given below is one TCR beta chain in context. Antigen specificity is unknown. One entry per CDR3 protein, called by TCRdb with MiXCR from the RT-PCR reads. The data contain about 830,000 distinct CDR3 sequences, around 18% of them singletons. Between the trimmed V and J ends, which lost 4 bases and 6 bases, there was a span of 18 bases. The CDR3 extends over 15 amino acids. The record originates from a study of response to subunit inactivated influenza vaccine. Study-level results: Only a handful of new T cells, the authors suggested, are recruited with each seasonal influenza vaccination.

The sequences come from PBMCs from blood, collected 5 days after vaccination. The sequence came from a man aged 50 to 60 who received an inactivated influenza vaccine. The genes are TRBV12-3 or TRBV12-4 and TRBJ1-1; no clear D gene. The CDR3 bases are TGTGCCAGCAGTTCATCGGTGTTGGGAAACGCTGAAGCTTTCTTT. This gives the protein CASSSSVLGNAEAFF.